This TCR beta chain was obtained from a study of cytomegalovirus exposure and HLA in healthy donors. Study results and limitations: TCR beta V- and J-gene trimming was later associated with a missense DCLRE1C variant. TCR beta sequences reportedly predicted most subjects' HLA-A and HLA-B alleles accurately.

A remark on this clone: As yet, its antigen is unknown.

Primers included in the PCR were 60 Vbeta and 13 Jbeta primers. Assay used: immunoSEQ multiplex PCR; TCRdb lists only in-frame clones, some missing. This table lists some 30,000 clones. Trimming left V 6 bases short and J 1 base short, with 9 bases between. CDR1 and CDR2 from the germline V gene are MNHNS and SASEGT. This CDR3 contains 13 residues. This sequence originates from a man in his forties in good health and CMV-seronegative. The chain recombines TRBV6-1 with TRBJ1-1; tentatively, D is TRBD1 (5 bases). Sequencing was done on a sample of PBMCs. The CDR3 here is CASSVDRNTEAFF. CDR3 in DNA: TGTGCCAGCAGCGTAGACAGGAACACTGAAGCTTTCTTT.